This TCR beta chain is drawn from a study of lymphopenia after photon versus proton radiotherapy. As for this clone: Its antigen is not identified.

Study-wide findings and caveats: After lymphocyte nadir, photon-treated repertoires showed oligoclonal expansion, especially CD8+ Temra.

Repertoires were generated with immunoSEQ multiplex PCR, while TCRdb's copy carries only in-frame clones and drops some. The sample comprises around 20,000 clones, around nine tenths of which are singletons, and approximately 6.1% rests with the top ten. V was cut by 0 bases and J by 7 bases, with 10 bases left in between. This CDR3 has 14 amino acids. The germline V gene encodes CDR1 SGDLS and CDR2 YYNGEE. The rearrangement joins TRBV9 to TRBJ1-4; D is undetermined. The source is a man in his 60s with pancreatic cancer. The sample was peripheral blood, taken from a patient treated with photon-based radiotherapy. The CDR3 sequence: CASSVAGIGEKLFF. The CDR3 DNA follows: TGTGCCAGCAGCGTAGCTGGGATCGGTGAAAAACTGTTTTTT. Using reference TRBV9 and TRBJ1-4 for the parts outside the CDR3, the full variable domain is DSGVTQTPKHLITATGQRVTLRCSPRSGDLSVYWYQQSLDQGLQFLIQYYNGEERAKGNILERFSAQQFPDLHSELNLSSLELGDSALYFCASSVAGIGEKLFFGSGTQLSVL.